A single sample gave rise to the 7 T cell receptor beta chains below, sequenced in a study of blood T cell repertoires in COVID-19. Produced via immunoSEQ multiplex PCR; TCRdb's table is partial and in-frame only. The data contain under 400,000 clones, 90% of them singletons. Sequenced sample: peripheral blood. The receptors stem from a man between 18 and 29 years old with active or convalescent COVID-19.

The CDR3 is CASSRTTGLYGYTF. The CDR3 coding sequence is TGTGCCAGCAGCCGGACGACAGGGTTATACGGCTACACCTTC. The genes are TRBV14 and TRBJ1-2, with 7 bases identical to TRBD1. The V gene's germline CDR1 is SGHDN and CDR2 FVKESK. This CDR3 comprises 14 residues. Trimming at V came to 4 bases and at J to 8 bases, leaving 10 bases not matched to a gene.

This chain joins TRBV5-1 and TRBJ2-2; 7 nucleotides match TRBD1. Germline CDR1 SGHRS, CDR2 YFSETQ. This CDR3 region has 14 residues. Trimming removed 6 bases from V and 1 base from J; junction bases left unmatched: 3. The CDR3 DNA sequence: TGCGCCAGCACACGGACAGGGAACACCGGGGAGCTGTTTTTT. Protein: CASTRTGNTGELFF.

This clone was seen once. The chain couples TRBV7-7 to TRBJ2-2; 7 bases align to TRBD1. Germline CDR1 reads SSHAT; CDR2 reads FNYEAQ (reference sequence). The ends lost 6 bases at V and 4 bases at J; junction bases unmatched: 8. This CDR3 has 15 amino acids. The DNA for the CDR3 is TGTGCCAGCAGTCAAAGAGGGGGCCGCACCGGGGAGCTGTTTTTT. It is translated as CASSQRGGRTGELFF.

The chain links TRBV6-2 or TRBV6-3 to TRBJ1-5; 7 bases align to TRBD1. With 5 bases clipped from V and 6 bases from J, the junction kept 7 bases outside the gene matches. CDR3 length: 14 amino acids. Germline loops: CDR1 MNHEY, CDR2 SVGEGT. The CDR3 protein is CASSPGQITQPQHF. The CDR3 DNA sequence: TGTGCCAGCAGTCCGGGACAGATAACTCAGCCCCAGCATTTT.

This sequence joins TRBV19 and TRBJ2-1; TRBD1 matches 7 bases. The CDR3 consists of 14 residues. Trimming at V came to 10 bases and at J to 1 base, leaving 7 bases not matched to a gene. CDR1 and CDR2 (germline): LNHDA, SQIVND (reference sequence). The CDR3 region is CATRGRVSYNEQFF. The CDR3, as DNA: TGTGCCACAAGGGGGCGAGTTTCCTACAATGAGCAGTTCTTC.

The chain recombines TRBV11-1 with TRBJ2-3; the D is unclear. The CDR3 loop spans 11 amino acids. Germline values: CDR1 SGHAT, CDR2 FQDESV (reference sequence). Trimming cost V 8 bases and J 5 bases, with 8 bases left between them. DNA of the CDR3: TGTGCCAGCGGTAGAGGAGATACGCAGTATTTT. Its protein product is CASGRGDTQYF.

The chain recombines TRBV5-1 with TRBJ2-7, with TRBD2 identical over 13 bases. There are 19 residues in the CDR3. Germline V gives CDR1 SGHRS, CDR2 YFSETQ. V lost 4 bases to trimming and J lost 0 bases; unmatched junction nucleotides: 13. The chain's CDR3 is CASSPGTKGLAGHSYEQYF. As DNA, the CDR3 is TGCGCCAGCAGCCCCGGGACAAAGGGACTAGCGGGGCACTCCTACGAGCAGTACTTC. The variable domain in full, with the rest retrieved from reference TRBV5-1 and TRBJ2-7, is KAGVTQTPRYLIKTRGQQVTLSCSPISGHRSVSWYQQTPGQGLQFLFEYFSETQRNKGNFPGRFSGRQFSNSRSEMNVSTLELGDSALYLCASSPGTKGLAGHSYEQYFGPGTRLTVT.